The 8 T cell receptor beta chains presented below share a single source sample, sequenced in a study of radiation and T cells in renal cell carcinoma (dated by TCRdb to 2018 to 2021). The meaning of the sample's time point label: baseline pretreatment blood. The treatment or condition label here, explained by the study, means: 15 Gy SBRT to primary tumor, nephrectomy 4 weeks later. Library preparation employed the immunoSEQ multiplex PCR assay. Entries here come from immuneACCESS through TCRdb and include only in-frame sequences with V and J called. Some clones fail to appear in such tables; in the studies checked, an unresolved V gene covers under half of the shortfall, and the cause of the remainder is unknown. This sample lists about 150,000 clones; about nine tenths were detected once. Together, the top ten hold around 4% of the sample. The sample here was blood, taken from a patient whose treatment included radiotherapy and nephrectomy. Every receptor here comes from a woman in her 70s with renal cell carcinoma.

This clone has only a few counts. The CDR3 here is CASSPGGSMNTEAFF. In DNA form, the CDR3 reads TGTGCCAGCAGCCCAGGGGGCAGCATGAACACTGAAGCTTTCTTT. This chain connects TRBV7-3 to TRBJ1-1, with TRBD1 identical over 8 bases. The V gene's germline CDR1 is SGHTA and CDR2 FQGTGA. CDR3 length equals 15 residues. Trimming removed 5 bases from V and 0 bases from J; junction bases left unmatched: 5.

V and J are TRBV27 and TRBJ2-1; 8 bases are shared with TRBD2. Trimming cost V 3 bases and J 7 bases; bases outside gene matches: 14. The CDR3 covers 17 residues. Germline-derived CDR1 and CDR2 are MNHEY and SMNVEV (reference sequence). The CDR3 loop is CASSFQPRGGQSNEQFF. Written as DNA, the CDR3 is TGTGCCAGCAGTTTCCAACCCCGGGGGGGCCAAAGTAATGAGCAGTTCTTC.

The chain uses TRBV7-6 and TRBJ2-1; D call uncertain. Germline V lookup: CDR1 SGHVS, CDR2 FNYEAQ. The CDR3 extends over 17 amino acids. V shed 5 bases and J shed 0 bases, with 17 bases lying between them. The CDR3 loop reads CASSQLSGESSYNEQFF. CDR3 bases: TGTGCCAGCAGCCAACTCTCGGGCGAAAGCTCCTACAATGAGCAGTTCTTC.

V is TRBV30 and J is TRBJ1-5; D ambiguous. Trimming removed 0 bases from V and 3 bases from J, with 6 bases in between. The CDR3 is 13 amino acids. Germline V CDR1 and CDR2: GTSNPN, SVGIG (reference sequence). This chain's CDR3 is CAWSVEVNQPQHF. The CDR3 DNA sequence: TGTGCCTGGAGTGTCGAGGTCAATCAGCCCCAGCATTTT.

This clone was detected only a few times. The sample contains more than one DNA sequence encoding this CDR3. The chain employs TRBV5-1 and TRBJ2-2, with D unresolved. CDR3 length: 14 residues. Trimming removed 0 bases at V and 1 base at J, with 4 bases between. Germline V gene sequence: CDR1 SGHRS, CDR2 YFSETQ. The CDR3 nucleotides are TGCGCCAGCAGCTTGGCCGGGAACACCGGGGAGCTGTTTTTT. Translation: CASSLAGNTGELFF.

The V call is TRBV5-5, the J call TRBJ2-7; no firm D call. The CDR3 has 13 residues. Germline CDR1 reads SGHKS; CDR2 reads YYEKEE (reference sequence). V lost 1 base and J 7 bases, leaving 12 bases between the germline ends. This CDR3 is CASSLSQFREQYF. The CDR3 nucleotides read TGTGCCAGCAGCTTGTCTCAATTCCGGGAGCAGTACTTC. Looking up the rest from reference TRBV5-5 and TRBJ2-7 gives the full variable domain: DAGVTQSPTHLIKTRGQQVTLRCSPISGHKSVSWYQQVLGQGPQFIFQYYEKEERGRGNFPDRFSARQFPNYSSELNVNALLLGDSALYLCASSLSQFREQYFGPGTRLTVT.

The chain carries TRBV28 and TRBJ1-5, with D unresolved. The CDR3 runs to 15 residues. In germline, CDR1 is MDHEN, CDR2 SYDVKM. Trimming removed 7 bases from V and 3 bases from J, with 16 bases in between. The CDR3 nucleotides read TGTGCCAGCATCCTCGGTCCCCCACTCAATCAGCCCCAGCATTTT. This sequence encodes CASILGPPLNQPQHF. Looking up the rest from reference TRBV28 and TRBJ1-5 gives the full variable domain: DVKVTQSSRYLVKRTGEKVFLECVQDMDHENMFWYRQDPGLGLRLIYFSYDVKMKEKGDIPEGYSVSREKKERFSLILESASTNQTSMYLCASILGPPLNQPQHFGDGTRLSIL.

The chain recombines TRBV7-2 with TRBJ2-1; the match to TRBD2 covers 10 bases. CDR1 SGHTA and CDR2 FQGNSA come from the germline V gene. After removal of 4 bases from V and 6 bases from J, the junction contained 9 bases not matched to a gene. CDR3 length equals 16 residues. This CDR3 reads CASSSQPGLAINEQFF. CDR3 bases: TGTGCCAGCAGCTCCCAACCGGGACTAGCGATCAATGAGCAGTTCTTC.